This T cell receptor beta chain is drawn from a study of blood T cells in healthy people across ages. PBMCs were isolated at a quantity of at least 7 million per sample. This CDR3 has 16 amino acids. Trimming left V 3 bases short and J 3 bases short, with 17 bases between. Study results and limitations: Per million T cells, the diversity of TCR beta decreased roughly linearly as age advanced.

This clonotype was counted once. Its antigen is unknown. A sample-barcoded 5' primer and a J-beta primer mix were used in a second PCR of roughly 6 to 11 cycles. TCRdb fed the 5' RACE reads into MiXCR, producing one record per CDR3 protein. The data contain some 920,000 distinct CDR3 sequences, roughly half of them singletons. The source of this sequence is an older woman in good health. This chain connects TRBV12-3 or TRBV12-4 to TRBJ1-1, with D uncertain. Sequencing input: blood. The chain's CDR3 is CASSFSGRLRDTEAFF. In DNA, the CDR3 is TGTGCCAGCAGTTTTTCCGGGAGACTTAGGGACACTGAAGCTTTCTTT.